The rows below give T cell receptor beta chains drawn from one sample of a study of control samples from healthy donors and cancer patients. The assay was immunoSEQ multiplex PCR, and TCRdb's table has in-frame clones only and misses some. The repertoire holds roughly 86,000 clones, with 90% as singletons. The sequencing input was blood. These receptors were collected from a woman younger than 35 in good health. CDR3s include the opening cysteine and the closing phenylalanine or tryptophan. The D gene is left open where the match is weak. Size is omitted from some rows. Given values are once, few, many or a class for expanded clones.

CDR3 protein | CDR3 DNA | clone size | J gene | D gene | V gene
CASSPPTDTRVGQYF | TGTGCCAGCAGCCCACCGACGGATACCAGGGTGGGGCAGTACTTC | once | TRBJ2-7 | - | TRBV4-2
CSVEDEKRTEAFF | TGCAGCGTAGAAGACGAGAAACGGACTGAAGCTTTCTTT | - | TRBJ1-1 | - | TRBV29-1
CASSLGAGWDTEAFF | TGTGCCAGCAGCTTAGGGGCAGGGTGGGACACTGAAGCTTTCTTT | - | TRBJ1-1 | - | TRBV7-6
CASARGVTDTQYF | TGTGCCAGCGCCCGTGGAGTAACAGATACGCAGTATTTT | - | TRBJ2-3 | - | TRBV7-9
CASSAGTREDIQYF | TGCGCCAGCAGCGCTGGGACAAGAGAGGACATTCAGTACTTC | once | TRBJ2-4 | - | TRBV5-1
CASSEEQGTEAFF | TGTGCCAGCAGTGAAGAACAGGGCACTGAAGCTTTCTTT | - | TRBJ1-1 | - | TRBV2
CASKGGLGETQYF | TGTGCCAGCAAGGGGGGTCTTGGAGAGACCCAGTACTTC | - | TRBJ2-5 | - | TRBV2
CASSYEGGADNEQFF | TGTGCCAGCAGTTACGAGGGGGGGGCGGACAATGAGCAGTTCTTC | - | TRBJ2-1 | - | TRBV6-6
CASSEVGGSAYSPLHF | TGTGCCAGCAGTGAAGTCGGAGGTTCAGCATATTCACCCCTCCACTTT | - | TRBJ1-6 | - | TRBV6-1
CASSESVGRTMNTEAFF | TGTGCCAGCAGCGAAAGCGTGGGACGGACAATGAACACTGAAGCTTTCTTT | - | TRBJ1-1 | - | TRBV21-1
CASSQAGGPTDTQYF | TGTGCCAGCAGCCAAGCGGGGGGGCCAACAGATACGCAGTATTTT | once | TRBJ2-3 | TRBD2 | TRBV6-5
CASSESGHRGEQYF | TGTGCCAGCAGTGAATCTGGACACCGCGGCGAGCAGTACTTC | - | TRBJ2-7 | - | TRBV6-1
CASSEMGDGYTF | TGTGCCAGCAGTGAAATGGGGGATGGCTACACCTTC | - | TRBJ1-2 | - | TRBV6-1
CASSLQGILSYNSPLHF | TGTGCCAGCAGCCTACAGGGGATTCTCTCCTATAATTCACCCCTCCACTTT | - | TRBJ1-6 | TRBD1 | TRBV3-1/TRBV3-2
CASRLAVTSTDTQYF | TGTGCCAGCAGACTAGCGGTGACTAGCACAGATACGCAGTATTTT | - | TRBJ2-3 | TRBD2 | TRBV2
CASSYPPPMGPTGELFF | TGTGCCAGCAGTTACCCGCCGCCCATGGGGCCGACCGGGGAGCTGTTTTTT | few | TRBJ2-2 | - | TRBV6-7
CASSGNRDRGSPEAFF | TGTGCCAGCAGTGGGAACCGGGACAGGGGGAGCCCTGAAGCTTTCTTT | - | TRBJ1-1 | TRBD1 | TRBV2
CASSPSSYNEQFF | TGTGCCAGCTCACCCAGCAGTTACAATGAGCAGTTCTTC | - | TRBJ2-1 | - | TRBV18
CASSFLGGGTEAFF | TGTGCCAGCAGCTTCCTGGGGGGTGGAACTGAAGCTTTCTTT | once | TRBJ1-1 | - | TRBV5-8
CASDGQGHPEAFF | TGTGCCAGCGATGGACAGGGACACCCGGAAGCTTTCTTT | - | TRBJ1-1 | TRBD1 | TRBV7-9
CASSLARDRDWETQYF | TGTGCCAGCAGCTTAGCCCGGGACAGAGATTGGGAGACCCAGTACTTC | - | TRBJ2-5 | TRBD1 | TRBV11-1
CASRDRVGSNQPQHF | TGTGCCAGCAGGGATCGGGTGGGGAGCAATCAGCCCCAGCATTTT | - | TRBJ1-5 | - | TRBV6-5
CASSPDGGADTQYF | TGTGCCAGCAGTCCAGATGGTGGCGCAGATACGCAGTATTTT | - | TRBJ2-3 | - | TRBV5-4
CASSLKGGTEAFF | TGCGCCAGCAGCCTAAAGGGGGGCACTGAAGCTTTCTTT | - | TRBJ1-1 | - | TRBV4-1
CATGRTGNWNTEAFF | TGTGCGACAGGTAGGACAGGCAACTGGAACACTGAAGCTTTCTTT | - | TRBJ1-1 | TRBD1 | TRBV7-8
CASGGLAGPEQYF | TGTGCCAGCGGGGGGCTAGCGGGGCCCGAGCAGTACTTC | - | TRBJ2-7 | TRBD2 | TRBV18
CASSGDIFTEAFF | TGTGCCAGCAGCGGGGACATTTTCACTGAAGCTTTCTTT | once | TRBJ1-1 | - | TRBV12-3/TRBV12-4
CASSPGNSNQPQHF | TGTGCCAGCAGCCCCGGGAATAGCAATCAGCCCCAGCATTTT | - | TRBJ1-5 | - | TRBV5-6
CASKEGRNTEAFF | TGTGCCAGCAAAGAGGGTAGGAACACTGAAGCTTTCTTT | - | TRBJ1-1 | - | TRBV6-5
CSVVRQGGEKLFF | TGCAGCGTTGTCAGACAGGGAGGCGAAAAACTGTTTTTT | - | TRBJ1-4 | TRBD1 | TRBV29-1
CASSKGAARGNQPQHF | TGTGCCAGCTCAAAAGGGGCGGCGCGAGGCAATCAGCCCCAGCATTTT | - | TRBJ1-5 | - | TRBV9
CASRTSGDEQFF | TGCGCCAGCAGGACTAGCGGGGATGAGCAGTTCTTC | - | TRBJ2-1 | TRBD2 | TRBV5-1
CASSSGTGGPYEQYF | TGTGCCAGCAGCAGTGGGACAGGGGGCCCCTACGAGCAGTACTTC | once | TRBJ2-7 | TRBD1 | TRBV7-9
CASSPGFHSGNTIYF | TGCGCCAGCAGCCCAGGGTTCCACTCTGGAAACACCATATATTTT | - | TRBJ1-3 | - | TRBV5-1
CASSLEWGMNTEAFF | TGCGCCAGCAGCTTGGAGTGGGGAATGAACACTGAAGCTTTCTTT | - | TRBJ1-1 | - | TRBV5-1
CASSDKWGMDTQYF | TGTGCCAGCAGTGACAAATGGGGGATGGATACGCAGTATTTT | - | TRBJ2-3 | - | TRBV6-1
CASTTWNTIYF | TGTGCCAGTACGACGTGGAACACCATATATTTT | once | TRBJ1-3 | - | TRBV2
CASFSPSGRDEQYF | TGTGCCAGCTTTTCCCCATCAGGACGGGACGAGCAGTACTTC | - | TRBJ2-7 | - | TRBV28
CASSRQELTLNYGYTF | TGTGCCAGCAGCCGACAGGAACTTACCCTTAACTATGGCTACACCTTC | - | TRBJ1-2 | - | TRBV2
CASSFGQGKDTIYF | TGTGCCAGCAGTTTCGGACAGGGCAAGGACACCATATATTTT | - | TRBJ1-3 | TRBD1 | TRBV28
CASSQGSRGQELFF | TGCGCCAGCAGCCAAGGGTCAAGGGGTCAGGAGCTGTTTTTT | - | TRBJ2-2 | - | TRBV4-1
CASSGQGAPYDGYTF | TGTGCCAGCAGTGGGCAGGGGGCTCCCTACGATGGCTACACCTTC | - | TRBJ1-2 | TRBD1 | TRBV2